The clone carrying this TCR beta chain was counted ten times or more. The V gene end was trimmed by 6 bases and the J gene end by 2 bases; junction bases not matched to a gene: 8. CDR3 length equals 16 residues. Germline lookup yields CDR1 SGHTA and CDR2 FQGNSA. The sample is drawn from a study of spatial heterogeneity in lung cancer. Time point defined: sample taken at primary tumor resection. In TCRdb, the 5' RACE reads were re-called with MiXCR into one record per CDR3 protein. The sample holds some 11,000 distinct CDR3 sequences, roughly 3.6% seen once. The chain is built from TRBV7-2 and TRBJ2-2; 8 bases align to TRBD1. The material was PBMCs, obtained at surgery. This TCR derives from a female donor with early-stage non-small cell lung cancer. CDR3: CASRDQGALNTGELFF. In DNA form, the CDR3 reads TGTGCCAGCAGAGATCAGGGGGCGCTCAACACCGGGGAGCTGTTTTTT.